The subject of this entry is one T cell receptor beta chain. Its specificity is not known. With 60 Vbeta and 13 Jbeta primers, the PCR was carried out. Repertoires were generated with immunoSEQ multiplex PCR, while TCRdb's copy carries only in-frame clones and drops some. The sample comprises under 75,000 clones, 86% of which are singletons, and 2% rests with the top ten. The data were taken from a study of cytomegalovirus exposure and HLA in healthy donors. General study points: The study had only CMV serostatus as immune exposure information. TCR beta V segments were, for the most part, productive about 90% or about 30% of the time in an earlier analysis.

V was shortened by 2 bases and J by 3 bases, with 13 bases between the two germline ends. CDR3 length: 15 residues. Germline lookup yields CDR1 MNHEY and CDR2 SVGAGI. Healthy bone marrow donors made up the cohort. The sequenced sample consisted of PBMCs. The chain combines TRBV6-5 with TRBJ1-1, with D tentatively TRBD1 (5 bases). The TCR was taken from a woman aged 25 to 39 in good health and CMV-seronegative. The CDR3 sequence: CASSYAQDGHTEAFF. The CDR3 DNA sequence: TGTGCCAGCAGTTACGCACAGGACGGTCACACTGAAGCTTTCTTT.